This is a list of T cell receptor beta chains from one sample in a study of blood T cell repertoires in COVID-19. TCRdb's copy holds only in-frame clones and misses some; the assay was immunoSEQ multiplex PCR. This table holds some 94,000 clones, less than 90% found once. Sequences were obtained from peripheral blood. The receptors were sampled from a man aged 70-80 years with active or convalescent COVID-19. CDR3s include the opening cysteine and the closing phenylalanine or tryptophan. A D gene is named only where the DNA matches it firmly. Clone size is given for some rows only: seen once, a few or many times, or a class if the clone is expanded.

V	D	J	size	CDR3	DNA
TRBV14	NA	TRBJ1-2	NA	CASSQASGGNYGYTF	TGTGCCAGCAGCCAAGCCTCAGGAGGGAACTATGGCTACACCTTC
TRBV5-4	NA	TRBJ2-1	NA	CASSHNRYNEQFF	TGTGCCAGCAGCCACAACCGCTACAATGAGCAGTTCTTC
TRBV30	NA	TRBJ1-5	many	CAWSLRYGNQPQHF	TGTGCCTGGAGTTTGCGGTACGGGAATCAGCCCCAGCATTTT
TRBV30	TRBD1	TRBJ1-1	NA	CAWSAQTTGRRGEAFF	TGTGCCTGGAGTGCCCAAACGACAGGGAGAAGGGGTGAAGCTTTCTTT
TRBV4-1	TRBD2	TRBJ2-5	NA	CASSQELGGGQETQYF	TGCGCCAGCAGCCAAGAATTGGGGGGGGGACAAGAGACCCAGTACTTC
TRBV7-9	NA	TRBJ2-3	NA	CASSLAVGDFSTDTQYF	TGTGCCAGCAGCTTGGCGGTTGGGGACTTTAGCACAGATACGCAGTATTTT
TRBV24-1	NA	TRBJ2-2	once	CATSGRQKPAGELFF	TGTGCCACCAGTGGCCGACAGAAACCGGCCGGGGAGCTGTTTTTT
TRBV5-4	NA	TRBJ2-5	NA	CASSAGQRQETQYF	TGTGCCAGCAGCGCGGGACAGAGACAAGAGACCCAGTACTTC
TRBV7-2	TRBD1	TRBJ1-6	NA	CASSLARWQGENSPLHF	TGTGCCAGCAGCTTAGCCCGGTGGCAGGGGGAAAATTCACCCCTCCACTTT
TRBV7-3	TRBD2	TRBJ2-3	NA	CASSRGLAGLPDTQYF	TGTGCCAGCAGCAGGGGACTAGCGGGGCTTCCAGATACGCAGTATTTT
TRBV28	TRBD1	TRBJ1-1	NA	CATSDRGRAEAFF	TGTGCCACCTCCGACAGGGGGCGAGCTGAAGCTTTCTTT
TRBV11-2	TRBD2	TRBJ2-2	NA	CASSPGLAGGRERTGELFF	TGTGCCAGCAGCCCCGGACTAGCGGGGGGTAGGGAAAGGACCGGGGAGCTGTTTTTT
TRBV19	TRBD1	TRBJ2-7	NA	CASSRTGGYEQYF	TGTGCCAGTAGTAGGACAGGGGGCTACGAGCAGTACTTC
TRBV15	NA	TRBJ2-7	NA	CATSREYTAYEQYF	TGTGCCACCAGCAGAGAGTATACAGCTTACGAGCAGTACTTC
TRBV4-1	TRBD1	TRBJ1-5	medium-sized	CASSQDGTGGIQPQHF	TGCGCCAGCAGCCAAGATGGTACAGGGGGAATTCAGCCCCAGCATTTT
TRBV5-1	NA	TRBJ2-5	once	CASSLGGAQETQYF	TGCGCCAGCAGCTTGGGCGGGGCTCAAGAGACCCAGTACTTC
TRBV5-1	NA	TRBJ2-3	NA	CASSLGGLLTDTQYF	TGCGCCAGCAGCCTCGGGGGACTGCTCACAGATACGCAGTATTTT
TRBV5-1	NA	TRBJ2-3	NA	CASSLYFVSDRTDTQYF	TGCGCCAGCAGCTTGTACTTTGTGTCTGATCGGACAGATACGCAGTATTTT
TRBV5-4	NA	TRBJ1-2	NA	CASSPDGQRYGYTF	TGTGCCAGCAGCCCCGACGGACAGAGATATGGCTACACCTTC
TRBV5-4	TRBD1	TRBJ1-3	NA	CASSFSGQGNTIYF	TGTGCCAGCAGCTTCTCGGGACAGGGTAACACCATATATTTT
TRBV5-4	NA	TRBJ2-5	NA	CASSLPASKTQYF	TGTGCCAGCAGCTTGCCGGCTAGCAAGACCCAGTACTTC
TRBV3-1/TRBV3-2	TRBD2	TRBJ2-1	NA	CASSPQGRGVTNEQFF	TGTGCCAGCAGCCCTCAGGGGCGGGGGGTAACGAATGAGCAGTTCTTC
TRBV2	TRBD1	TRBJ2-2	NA	CASSERWTGLSSGELFF	TGTGCCAGCAGTGAAAGGTGGACAGGGTTGTCATCCGGGGAGCTGTTTTTT
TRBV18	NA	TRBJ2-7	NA	CASSPVGDYEQYF	TGTGCCAGCTCACCAGTAGGGGACTACGAGCAGTACTTC
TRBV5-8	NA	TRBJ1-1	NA	CASSLSRNTEAFF	TGTGCCAGCAGCTTGTCGAGGAACACTGAAGCTTTCTTT
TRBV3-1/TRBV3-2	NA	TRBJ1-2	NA	CASSPSGTIYGYTF	TGTGCCAGCAGCCCCTCCGGGACAATCTATGGCTACACCTTC
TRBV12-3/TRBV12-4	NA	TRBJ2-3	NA	CASSSFTDTQYF	TGTGCCAGCAGTTCCTTCACAGATACGCAGTATTTT
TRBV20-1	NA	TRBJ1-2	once	CSASQAEHYGYTF	TGCAGTGCTAGTCAGGCAGAGCACTATGGCTACACCTTC
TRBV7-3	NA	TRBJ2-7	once	CASSLSNGGFEQYF	TGTGCCAGCAGCTTATCTAACGGAGGGTTCGAGCAGTACTTC
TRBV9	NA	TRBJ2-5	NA	CASSLRSTLEETQYF	TGTGCCAGCAGCCTGAGGTCGACCCTTGAGGAGACCCAGTACTTC
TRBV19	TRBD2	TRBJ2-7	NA	CASSPRAGDLYEQYF	TGTGCCAGTAGTCCTCGAGCGGGGGACCTCTACGAGCAGTACTTC
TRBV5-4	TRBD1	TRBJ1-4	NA	CASSFSRGANEKLFF	TGTGCCAGCAGCTTTAGCAGGGGGGCTAATGAAAAACTGTTTTTT
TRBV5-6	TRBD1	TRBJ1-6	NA	CASSLYRQGGKKGNSPLHF	TGTGCCAGCAGCTTGTACCGACAGGGAGGAAAGAAAGGGAATTCACCCCTCCACTTT
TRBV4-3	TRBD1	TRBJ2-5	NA	CASSQDQDRRETQYF	TGCGCCAGCAGCCAAGATCAGGACAGGCGGGAGACCCAGTACTTC
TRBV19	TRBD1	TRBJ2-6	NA	CASSEQGQGTGANVLTF	TGTGCCAGTAGTGAACAGGGACAGGGGACAGGGGCCAACGTCCTGACTTTC
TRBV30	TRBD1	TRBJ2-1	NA	CAWSTGAHNEQFF	TGTGCCTGGTCGACAGGGGCCCACAATGAGCAGTTCTTC
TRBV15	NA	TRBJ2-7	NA	CATSREGSFYEQYF	TGTGCCACCAGCAGAGAGGGCAGCTTCTACGAGCAGTACTTC
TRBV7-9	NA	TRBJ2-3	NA	CASSGLPDSSLDTQYF	TGTGCCAGCAGCGGCCTCCCGGACTCCTCTTTGGATACGCAGTATTTT
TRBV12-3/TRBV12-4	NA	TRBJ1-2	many	CASRGGPYGYTF	TGTGCCAGCAGAGGAGGGCCCTATGGCTACACCTTC
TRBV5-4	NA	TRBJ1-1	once	CASSSPGEFEAFF	TGTGCCAGCAGCTCCCCCGGGGAGTTCGAAGCTTTCTTT
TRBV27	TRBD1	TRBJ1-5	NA	CASSDRASQPQHF	TGTGCCAGCTCGGACAGGGCGAGTCAGCCCCAGCATTTT
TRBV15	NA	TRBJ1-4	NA	CATGGVGEKLFF	TGTGCCACTGGGGGCGTCGGTGAAAAACTGTTTTTT
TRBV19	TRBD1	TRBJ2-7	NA	CASSMTGSSYEQYF	TGTGCCAGTAGTATGACAGGGAGCTCCTACGAGCAGTACTTC
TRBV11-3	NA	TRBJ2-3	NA	CASSQGGYTQYF	TGTGCCAGCAGCCAAGGAGGATATACGCAGTATTTT
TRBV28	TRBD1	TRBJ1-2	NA	CASSFYLGQGGVYTF	TGTGCCAGCAGTTTCTACCTCGGACAGGGAGGGGTATACACCTTC
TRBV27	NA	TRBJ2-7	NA	CASSPSTVYEQYF	TGTGCCAGCAGTCCCTCGACAGTTTACGAGCAGTACTTC
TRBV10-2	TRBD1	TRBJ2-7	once	CASRVTGGLREQYF	TGCGCCAGCAGGGTGACAGGGGGCCTAAGGGAGCAGTACTTC